This T cell receptor (beta chain) was found in a study of T-cell reconstitution after alpha-beta-depleted transplantation in children. Overall study findings and caveats: Reportedly, only several hundred clones from non-depleted graft cells drove alpha-beta T-cell counts at about two months. Once a year had passed after transplant, T-cell counts and diversity came mostly from newly produced T cells.

This clonotype occurred many times. The antigen is unknown. Unique molecular identifiers tagged the TCRbeta library. TCRdb re-called the PCR reads with MiXCR, one entry per CDR3 protein. The sample holds a few hundred thousand distinct CDR3 sequences, about 17% seen once. The V gene lost 7 bases and the J gene lost 3 bases, with 13 bases spanning the gap. This CDR3 contains 13 residues. Germline loops: CDR1 SQVTM, CDR2 ANQGSEA. The sample consisted of PBMCs, mostly from graft donor cells, taken 360 days after TCRalphabeta/CD19-depleted stem cell transplant. The clonotype originates from a boy younger than two who had a stem cell transplant for Wiskott-Aldrich syndrome, so the T cells may come from the graft donor. The rearrangement uses TRBV29-1 and TRBJ2-1; weak D call: TRBD1 (6 bases). The CDR3 is CSAGQYGYNEQFF. The CDR3 DNA reads TGCAGCGCAGGACAGTACGGCTACAATGAGCAGTTCTTC.